Below are 10 T cell receptor beta chains sequenced from a single sample in a study of shared T cell receptors in the human thymus. Method: immunoSEQ multiplex PCR; TCRdb's copy keeps in-frame clones and lacks some. The table has just under 550,000 clones, 78% seen once. The sample was also reused in another study, on human thymus T cells.

Sequenced sample: thymocytes. The origin of the receptors is a boy younger than two with a congenital heart defect.

The V gene is TRBV28, the J gene TRBJ1-1; 9 nucleotides line up with TRBD1. With V trimmed by 5 bases and J by 9 bases, 13 bases remained unmatched. CDR3 length: 15 amino acids. Per germline, CDR1 MDHEN and CDR2 SYDVKM. The CDR3 protein is CASSKTDMGTGKAFF. In DNA, the CDR3 is TGTGCCAGCAGTAAAACGGACATGGGGACAGGGAAAGCTTTCTTT.

The chain joins TRBV11-2 to TRBJ2-7; TRBD2 aligns across 8 bases. The ends lost 4 bases at V and 3 bases at J; junction bases unmatched: 5. CDR1 is SGHAT and CDR2 is FQNNGV in the germline V gene. This CDR3 contains 14 residues. The CDR3, as DNA: TGTGCCAGCAGCTATGGGACTAGAGACTACGAGCAGTACTTC. Its translation: CASSYGTRDYEQYF.

The chain is built from TRBV9 and TRBJ2-7; unclear D gene. The CDR3 covers 15 residues. Per germline, CDR1 SGDLS and CDR2 YYNGEE. Trimming stripped 0 bases from V and 1 base from J, with 11 bases between. The CDR3 DNA follows: TGTGCCAGCAGCGTAGACAGTGGCGAATCCTACGAGCAGTACTTC. Protein sequence: CASSVDSGESYEQYF. Using reference TRBV9 and TRBJ2-7 for the parts outside the CDR3, the full variable domain is DSGVTQTPKHLITATGQRVTLRCSPRSGDLSVYWYQQSLDQGLQFLIQYYNGEERAKGNILERFSAQQFPDLHSELNLSSLELGDSALYFCASSVDSGESYEQYFGPGTRLTVT.

The V gene is TRBV27, the J gene TRBJ1-2, with D maybe TRBD1 (5 bases). Germline CDR1 reads MNHEY; CDR2 reads SMNVEV (reference sequence). The length of the CDR3 is 16 residues. V was pared by 3 bases and J by 4 bases, with 18 bases between. The CDR3 region is CASSLGDSTLGYGYTF. The CDR3 DNA sequence: TGTGCCAGCAGTTTGGGGGACTCAACCCTCGGCTATGGCTACACCTTC.

V gene TRBV4-3 combines with J gene TRBJ2-3; D may be TRBD2 (6 bases). V was clipped by 1 base and J by 0 bases, with 11 bases between them. Germline CDR1 reads LGHNA; CDR2 reads YSLEER. The CDR3 length is 16 residues. This CDR3 is CASSQGSAGSTDTQYF. CDR3 nucleotides: TGCGCCAGCAGCCAAGGCTCAGCGGGTAGCACAGATACGCAGTATTTT.

The chain uses TRBV14 and TRBJ2-1, with 11 bases aligning to TRBD2. Germline values: CDR1 SGHDN, CDR2 FVKESK. V lost 0 bases, J lost 9 bases, and 10 bases stayed unmatched. The CDR3 runs to 17 residues. Here the CDR3 reads CASSQEGPSGRRSEQFF. CDR3 coding DNA: TGTGCCAGCAGCCAAGAAGGGCCTAGCGGGAGGAGGAGTGAGCAGTTCTTC.

CDR3 sequence (DNA): TGTGCCAGCAGCCAGGGGGGACAGCAAGAGACCCAGTACTTC. Translation: CASSQGGQQETQYF. V usage is TRBV11-3 and J usage is TRBJ2-5, with TRBD1 as a possible D gene (7 bases). Deletions cut 5 bases from V and 2 bases from J, with 12 bases between. Germline values: CDR1 SGHNT, CDR2 YENEEA. This CDR3 has 14 amino acids. The variable domain in full, with the rest retrieved from reference TRBV11-3 and TRBJ2-5, is EAGVVQSPRYKIIEKKQPVAFWCNPISGHNTLYWYLQNLGQGPELLIRYENEEAVDDSQLPKDRFSAERLKGVDSTLKIQPAELGDSAVYLCASSQGGQQETQYFGPGTRLLVL.

There are a few counts of this clone. The rearrangement joins TRBV28 to TRBJ1-2; 11 bases are a match to TRBD1. The CDR3 length is 15 residues. Germline trimming cut 5 bases from V and 4 bases from J; bases unmatched to any gene: 6. CDR1 is MDHEN and CDR2 is SYDVKM in the germline V gene. The CDR3 loop is CASSPRTGGGYGYTF. The CDR3 DNA sequence: TGTGCCAGCAGTCCTCGGACAGGGGGCGGCTATGGCTACACCTTC.

The chain has TRBV25-1 and TRBJ2-1; TRBD2 aligns across 12 bases. Per the germline V gene, CDR1 is MGHDK and CDR2 is SYGVNS. The CDR3 extends over 16 amino acids. With V trimmed by 0 bases and J by 8 bases, 5 bases remained unmatched. CDR3 protein: CASSEYEASGRDEQFF. The DNA of the CDR3 is TGTGCCAGCAGTGAATATGAGGCTAGCGGGAGGGATGAGCAGTTCTTC. Combining the CDR3 with reference TRBV25-1 and TRBJ2-1 gives the whole variable domain EADIYQTPRYLVIGTGKKITLECSQTMGHDKMYWYQQDPGMELHLIHYSYGVNSTEKGDLSSESTVSRIRTEHFPLTLESARPSHTSQYLCASSEYEASGRDEQFFGPGTRLTVL.

The rearrangement links TRBV6-1 to TRBJ1-1, with TRBD1 matching over 8 bases. Per the germline V gene, CDR1 is MNHNS and CDR2 is SASEGT. V lost 1 base and J lost 3; bases outside the gene matches: 10. The CDR3 loop spans 17 amino acids. CDR3 in amino acids: CASSEVARGQWDTEAFF. CDR3 DNA sequence: TGTGCCAGCAGTGAAGTCGCCAGGGGGCAATGGGACACTGAAGCTTTCTTT.